Following are 21 T cell receptor beta chains from one sample sequenced in a study of T-cell memory formation after mild COVID-19. TCRdb redid the calling of the 5' RACE reads with MiXCR, one entry per CDR3 protein. The sample yields 200,000 to 300,000 distinct CDR3 sequences, over 9% seen once. The sequencing input was PBMCs or a T cell subset sorted from them (not recorded which). Receptors originate from a man younger than 35 who had mild COVID-19 (a few samples of this study predate the infection). Cell type and time point are not known.

The chain carries TRBV2 and TRBJ1-2, with 7 bases identical to TRBD1. The ends lost 9 bases at V and 1 base at J; junction bases unmatched: 11. Per the germline V gene, CDR1 is SNHLY and CDR2 is FYNNEI. There are 15 residues in the CDR3. This chain's CDR3 is CARGQAWTYNYGYTF. In DNA, the CDR3 is TGTGCCAGAGGACAGGCCTGGACCTATAACTATGGCTACACCTTC.

At least ten counts were recorded for this clonotype. This CDR3 reads CSARDIGSVSSPLHF. As DNA, the CDR3 is TGCAGTGCTAGAGATATCGGGAGTGTGAGTTCACCCCTCCACTTT. The chain combines TRBV20-1 with TRBJ1-6; D uncertain. The CDR3 totals 15 residues. The germline V gene has CDR1 DFQATT and CDR2 SNEGSKA (reference sequence). V lost 0 bases and J lost 9, with 15 bases in between.

This clonotype was counted ten times or more. The chain is built from TRBV7-2 and TRBJ2-7; D not resolved. The V gene lost 1 base and the J gene lost 0 bases, with 7 bases spanning the gap. There are 14 residues in the CDR3. Germline V CDR1 and CDR2: SGHTA, FQGNSA. CDR3 sequence reads: CASSLGLSSYEQYF. In DNA, the CDR3 is TGTGCCAGCAGCTTAGGCCTGAGCTCCTACGAGCAGTACTTC. Using reference TRBV7-2 and TRBJ2-7 for the parts outside the CDR3, the full variable domain is GAGVSQSPSNKVTEKGKDVELRCDPISGHTALYWYRQSLGQGLEFLIYFQGNSAPDKSGLPSDRFSAERTGGSVSTLTIQRTQQEDSAVYLCASSLGLSSYEQYFGPGTRLTVT.

This clonotype was observed a handful of times. The chain carries TRBV30 and TRBJ1-1; TRBD1 might be the D (6 bases). Trimming took off 1 base at V and 5 bases at J, with 14 bases between the two ends. The CDR3 spans 14 residues. Germline CDR1 is GTSNPN and CDR2 is SVGIG (reference sequence). The CDR3 nucleotides are TGTGCCTGGAGTGGGGGATTTAGGGGGACTGAAGCTTTCTTT. This gives the protein CAWSGGFRGTEAFF.

This clonotype was seen many times. The CDR3 protein is CASSRPDRGLQGYTF. CDR3 sequence (DNA): TGCGCCAGCAGCCGACCCGACAGGGGACTTCAGGGCTACACCTTC. The chain recombines TRBV5-1 with TRBJ1-2; TRBD1 aligns across 8 bases. Germline-derived CDR1 and CDR2 are SGHRS and YFSETQ. The junction had 13 bases not matched to a gene; V was cut back by 4 bases and J by 8 bases. This CDR3 has 15 amino acids.

This clonotype was found a few times. This chain uses TRBV20-1 with TRBJ2-7, with 7 bases aligning to TRBD2. From germline, CDR1 is DFQATT and CDR2 SNEGSKA (reference sequence). V was clipped by 1 base and J by 1 base; unmatched bases: 1. This CDR3 spans 13 amino acids. The CDR3 protein is CSARGRGSYEQYF. In DNA, the CDR3 is TGCAGTGCTAGAGGGCGGGGGTCCTACGAGCAGTACTTC.

This clonotype was found many times. This chain uses TRBV12-3 or TRBV12-4 with TRBJ2-4, with D perhaps matching TRBD2 (6 bases). V shed 3 bases and J shed 0 bases, with 12 bases lying between them. There are 16 residues in the CDR3. The CDR3 here is CASSFEWGVAKNIQYF. The CDR3 DNA reads TGTGCCAGCAGTTTCGAGTGGGGGGTAGCCAAAAACATTCAGTACTTC.

The V and J genes are TRBV2 and TRBJ1-2; D may be TRBD1 (5 bases). V dropped 5 bases and J dropped 4 bases, with 11 bases sitting between them. Germline assignment: CDR1 SNHLY and CDR2 FYNNEI. This CDR3 comprises 13 residues. Here the CDR3 DNA reads TGTGCCAGCAGTAAGACAGATAGCTATGGCTACACCTTC. This gives the protein CASSKTDSYGYTF. The full variable domain, completed using reference TRBV2 and TRBJ1-2, is EPEVTQTPSHQVTQMGQEVILRCVPISNHLYFYWYRQILGQKVEFLVSFYNNEISEKSEIFDDQFSVERPDGSNFTLKIRSTKLEDSAMYFCASSKTDSYGYTFGSGTRLTVV.

The chain couples TRBV6-2 or TRBV6-3 to TRBJ2-5; no clear D gene. Germline assignment: CDR1 MNHEY and CDR2 SVGEGT. V lost 0 bases and J 3 bases, leaving 8 bases between the germline ends. There are 14 residues in the CDR3. The CDR3 protein is CASSYSPLKETQYF. CDR3 DNA: TGTGCCAGCAGTTACTCGCCTTTAAAAGAGACCCAGTACTTC.

The chain carries TRBV7-2 and TRBJ1-4; D not resolved. V was cut by 2 bases and J by 2 bases, with 18 bases left in between. CDR1 is SGHTA, CDR2 FQGNSA, per germline. The CDR3 spans 18 residues. The CDR3 bases are TGTGCCAGCAGCTTATCTCCGGACCGGGCCCGGACTAATGAAAAACTGTTTTTT. Protein product: CASSLSPDRARTNEKLFF.

This clonotype was recorded at least ten times. CDR3 protein: CASSLGTTVNTEAFF. CDR3 in DNA: TGCGCCAGCAGCTTGGGAACCACAGTGAACACTGAAGCTTTCTTT. The gene calls are TRBV5-1 and TRBJ1-1; D is unresolved. The CDR3 has 15 amino acids. With 0 bases removed from V and 0 bases from J, the gap between germline ends came to 9 bases. Germline V gene lookup returns CDR1 SGHRS and CDR2 YFSETQ.

The sample holds many counts of this clonotype. The chain joins TRBV12-3 or TRBV12-4 to TRBJ1-2, with a weak D call TRBD1 (5 bases). V lost 9 bases and J lost 3, with 14 bases in between. The CDR3 covers 13 residues. The CDR3 loop reads CASSPGTDYGYTF. As DNA, the CDR3 is TGTGCCAGTTCGCCCGGGACGGACTATGGCTACACCTTC.

V and J are TRBV6-4 and TRBJ2-7; 12 nucleotides agree with TRBD2. The CDR3 has 15 residues. Germline V gives CDR1 MRHNA, CDR2 SNTAGT. The ends lost 5 bases at V and 4 bases at J; junction bases unmatched: 6. DNA for the CDR3: TGTGCCAGCAGTTTTGACACTAGCGGGGGGTACGAGCAGTACTTC. It translates to CASSFDTSGGYEQYF.

The rearrangement uses TRBV12-3 or TRBV12-4 and TRBJ2-5, with D perhaps TRBD1 or TRBD2 (5 bases each). This CDR3 has 16 residues. Trimming took 3 bases from V and 3 from J, leaving 17 bases between them. Here the CDR3 DNA reads TGTGCCAGCAGTTTTCGGGGCAGAGGCGAGGAAGAGACCCAGTACTTC. This gives the protein CASSFRGRGEEETQYF.

This clonotype was counted between two and nine times. The CDR3 region is CAWSVLQYTEAFF. CDR3 bases: TGTGCCTGGAGTGTACTCCAGTACACTGAAGCTTTCTTT. The chain couples TRBV30 to TRBJ1-1; no clear D. Germline V gene data show CDR1 as GTSNPN and CDR2 as SVGIG (reference sequence). The CDR3 is 13 amino acids. Between the trimmed V and J ends, which lost 0 bases and 3 bases, there was a span of 8 bases.

In DNA, the CDR3 is TGCGCCAGCAGCCCCGGGACAGATAGAAACACCATATATTTT. Translation: CASSPGTDRNTIYF. V gene TRBV5-1 combines with J gene TRBJ1-3, with 7 bases that match TRBD1. The ends lost 4 bases at V and 5 bases at J; junction bases unmatched: 6. The V gene's germline CDR1 is SGHRS and CDR2 YFSETQ. The CDR3 covers 14 residues.

This clonotype occurred many times. J is TRBJ1-1 and V is TRBV7-9, with D possibly TRBD1 on 5 matching bases. V dropped 5 bases and J dropped 1 base, with 14 bases sitting between them. The CDR3 loop spans 15 amino acids. Germline-derived CDR1 and CDR2 are SEHNR and FQNEAQ (reference sequence). DNA of the CDR3: TGTGCCAGCAGCCGGCGGGGGAGCGGGAACACTGAAGCTTTCTTT. Its translation: CASSRRGSGNTEAFF.

This clonotype came up a few times. Sequence at one end of the junction differs from germline and may be a read error. J is TRBJ1-1 and V is TRBV7-9; 11 bases are a match to TRBD1. Germline CDR1 is SEHNR and CDR2 is FQNEAQ (reference sequence). The CDR3 covers 13 residues. The CDR3 sequence: CASSFPGTGGPEF. CDR3 nucleotide sequence: TGTGCCAGCAGCTTCCCCGGGACAGGGGGGCCCGAATTT.

This clonotype was recorded a few times. V and J are TRBV20-1 and TRBJ1-2; maybe TRBD1 (6 bases). In germline, CDR1 is DFQATT, CDR2 SNEGSKA (reference sequence). CDR3 length: 14 amino acids. V gave up 2 bases and J gave up 8 bases, with 18 bases separating them. CDR3 in DNA: TGCAGTGCTAGACCACGGGGGGGGCTGGAAGGCTACACCTTC. Protein sequence: CSARPRGGLEGYTF.

This clonotype was picked up many times. The V and J genes are TRBV5-1 and TRBJ2-3; weak D call: TRBD2 (5 bases). The CDR3 is 14 residues long. The germline CDR1 and CDR2 sequences are SGHRS and YFSETQ. V was cut by 5 bases and J by 2 bases, with 12 bases left in between. The CDR3 is CASRSGELTDTQYF. CDR3 in DNA: TGCGCCAGCAGAAGCGGAGAGCTCACAGATACGCAGTATTTT. The entire variable domain, with the rest obtained from reference TRBV5-1 and TRBJ2-3, is as follows: KAGVTQTPRYLIKTRGQQVTLSCSPISGHRSVSWYQQTPGQGLQFLFEYFSETQRNKGNFPGRFSGRQFSNSRSEMNVSTLELGDSALYLCASRSGELTDTQYFGPGTRLTVL.

J is TRBJ2-3 and V is TRBV20-1, with 7 nucleotides matching TRBD1. This CDR3 contains 14 residues. Germline V gene lookup returns CDR1 DFQATT and CDR2 SNEGSKA (reference sequence). The junction had 8 bases not matched to a gene; V was cut back by 5 bases and J by 3 bases. The CDR3 loop reads CSAHRQGLTDTQYF. The CDR3 nucleotides read TGCAGTGCTCATCGACAGGGTTTGACAGATACGCAGTATTTT.